This TCR beta chain was captured by sequencing in a study of cytomegalovirus exposure and HLA in healthy donors. Study at large: The Caucasian-associated ancestry cluster held less than 85% of under 450 genotyped donors. Study-level findings and limits: A list of 164 TCR beta chains associated with cytomegalovirus was given.

PCR was performed using 60 Vbeta and 13 Jbeta primers. Assay: immunoSEQ multiplex PCR; the TCRdb copy retains only in-frame clones and omits some. Here the sample spans about 160,000 clones, around 75% being singletons. The V segment lost 6 bases and the J segment 9 bases; nucleotides outside the gene matches: 8. There are 14 residues in the CDR3. Germline V gene lookup returns CDR1 LNHDA and CDR2 SQIVND (reference sequence). As for this clone: What it recognizes is unknown.

V and J are TRBV19 and TRBJ2-1; TRBD2 matches at 10 bases. Sequenced input: PBMCs. This TCR came from a man aged 18-30 years in good health and CMV-seropositive. This CDR3 is CASSPGLASIEQFF. Here the CDR3 DNA reads TGTGCCAGTAGCCCGGGACTAGCGAGTATTGAGCAGTTCTTC.